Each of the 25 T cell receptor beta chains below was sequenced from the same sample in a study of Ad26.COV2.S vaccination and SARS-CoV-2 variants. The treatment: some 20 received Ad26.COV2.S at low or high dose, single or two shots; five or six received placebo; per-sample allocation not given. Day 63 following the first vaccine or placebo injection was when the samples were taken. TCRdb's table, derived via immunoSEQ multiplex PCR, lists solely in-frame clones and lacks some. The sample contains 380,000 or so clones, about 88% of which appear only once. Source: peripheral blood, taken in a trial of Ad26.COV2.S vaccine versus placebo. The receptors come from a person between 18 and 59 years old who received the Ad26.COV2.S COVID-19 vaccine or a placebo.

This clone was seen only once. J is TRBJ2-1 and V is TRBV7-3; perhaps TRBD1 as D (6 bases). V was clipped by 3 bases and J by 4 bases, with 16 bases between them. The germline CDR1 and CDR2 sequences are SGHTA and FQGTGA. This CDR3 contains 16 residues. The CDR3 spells CASSFTGTGSYNEQFF. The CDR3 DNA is TGTGCCAGCAGCTTCACCGGCACAGGGTCTTACAATGAGCAGTTCTTC.

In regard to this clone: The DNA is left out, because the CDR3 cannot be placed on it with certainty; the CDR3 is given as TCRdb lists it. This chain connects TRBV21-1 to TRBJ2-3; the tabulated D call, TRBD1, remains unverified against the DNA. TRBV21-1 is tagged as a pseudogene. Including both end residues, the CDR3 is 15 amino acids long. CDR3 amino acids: CASSNFGQGTDTQYF.

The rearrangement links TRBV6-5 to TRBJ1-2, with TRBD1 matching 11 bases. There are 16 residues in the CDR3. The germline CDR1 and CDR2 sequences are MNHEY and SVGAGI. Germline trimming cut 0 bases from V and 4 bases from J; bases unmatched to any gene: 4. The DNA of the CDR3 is TGTGCCAGCAGTTACTCCGGGACAGGGGGTGGCTATGGCTACACCTTC. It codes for CASSYSGTGGGYGYTF.

The CDR3 DNA reads TGTGCCAGCAGTGAACTCTCTAGCGGGGTCTCAGATACGCAGTATTTT. Its translation: CASSELSSGVSDTQYF. The chain links TRBV6-1 to TRBJ2-3; 9 bases align to TRBD2. J gave up 4 bases and V 2 bases, and 7 bases lay outside the gene matches. The V gene's germline CDR1 is MNHNS and CDR2 SASEGT. The CDR3 has 16 residues.

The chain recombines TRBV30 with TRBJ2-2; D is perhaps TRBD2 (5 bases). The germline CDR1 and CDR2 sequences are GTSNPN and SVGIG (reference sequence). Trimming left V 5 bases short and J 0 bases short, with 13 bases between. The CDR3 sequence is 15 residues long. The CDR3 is CAWARTDANTGELFF. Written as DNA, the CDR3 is TGTGCCTGGGCGAGGACTGACGCGAACACCGGGGAGCTGTTTTTT.

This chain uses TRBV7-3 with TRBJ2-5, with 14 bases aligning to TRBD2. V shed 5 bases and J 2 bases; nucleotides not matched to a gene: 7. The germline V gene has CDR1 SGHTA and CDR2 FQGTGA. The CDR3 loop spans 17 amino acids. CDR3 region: CASSPTGLAGAQETQYF. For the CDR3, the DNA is TGTGCCAGCAGCCCCACGGGACTAGCGGGGGCTCAAGAGACCCAGTACTTC.

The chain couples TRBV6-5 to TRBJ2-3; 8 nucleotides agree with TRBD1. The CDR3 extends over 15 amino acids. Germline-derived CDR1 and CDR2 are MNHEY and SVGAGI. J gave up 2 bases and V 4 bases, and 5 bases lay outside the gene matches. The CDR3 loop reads CASSSTGQATDTQYF. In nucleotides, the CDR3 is TGTGCCAGCAGTTCCACGGGACAGGCCACAGATACGCAGTATTTT.

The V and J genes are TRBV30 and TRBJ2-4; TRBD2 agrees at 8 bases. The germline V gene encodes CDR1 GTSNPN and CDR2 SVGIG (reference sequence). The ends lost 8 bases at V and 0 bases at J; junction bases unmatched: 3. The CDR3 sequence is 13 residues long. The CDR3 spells CARAGVAKNIQYF. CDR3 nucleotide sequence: TGTGCCCGAGCGGGGGTAGCCAAAAACATTCAGTACTTC. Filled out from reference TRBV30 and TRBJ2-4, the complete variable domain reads SQTIHQWPATLVQPVGSPLSLECTVEGTSNPNLYWYRQAAGRGLQLLFYSVGIGQISSEVPQNLSASRPQDRQFILSSKKLLLSDSGFYLCARAGVAKNIQYFGAGTRLSVL.

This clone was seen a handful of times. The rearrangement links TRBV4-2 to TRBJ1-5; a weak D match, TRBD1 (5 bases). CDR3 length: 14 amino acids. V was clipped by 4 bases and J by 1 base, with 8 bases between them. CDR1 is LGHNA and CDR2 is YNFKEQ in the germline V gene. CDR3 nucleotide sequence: TGTGCCAGCAGCCCAGGGTTCAGCAATCAGCCCCAGCATTTT. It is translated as CASSPGFSNQPQHF.

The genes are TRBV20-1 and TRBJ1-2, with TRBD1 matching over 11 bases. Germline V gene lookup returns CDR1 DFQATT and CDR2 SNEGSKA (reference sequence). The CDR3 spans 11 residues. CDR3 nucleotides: TGCCAAGGGACAGGGGGCTATGGCTACACCTTC. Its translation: CQGTGGYGYTF.

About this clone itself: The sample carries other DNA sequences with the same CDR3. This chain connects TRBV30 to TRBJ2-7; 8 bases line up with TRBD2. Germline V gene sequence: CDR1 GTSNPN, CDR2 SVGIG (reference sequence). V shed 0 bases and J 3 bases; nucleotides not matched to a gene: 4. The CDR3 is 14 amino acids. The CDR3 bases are TGTGCCTGGAGTGTAGCCGGGGGGGGCTACGAGCAGTACTTC. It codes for CAWSVAGGGYEQYF.

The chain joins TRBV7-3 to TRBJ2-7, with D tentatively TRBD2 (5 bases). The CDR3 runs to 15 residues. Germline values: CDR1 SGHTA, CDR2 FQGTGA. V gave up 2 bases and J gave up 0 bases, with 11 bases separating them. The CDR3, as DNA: TGTGCCAGCAGCTTAGAGGGAATCCCCTCCTACGAGCAGTACTTC. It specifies CASSLEGIPSYEQYF. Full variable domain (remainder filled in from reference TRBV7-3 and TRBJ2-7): GAGVSQTPSNKVTEKGKYVELRCDPISGHTALYWYRQSLGQGPEFLIYFQGTGAADDSGLPNDRFFAVRPEGSVSTLKIQRTERGDSAVYLCASSLEGIPSYEQYFGPGTRLTVT.

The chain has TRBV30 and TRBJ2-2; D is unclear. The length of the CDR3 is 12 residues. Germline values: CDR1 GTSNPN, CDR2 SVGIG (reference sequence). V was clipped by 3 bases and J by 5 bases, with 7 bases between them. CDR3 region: CAWSFSTGELFF. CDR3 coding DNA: TGTGCCTGGAGCTTCAGTACCGGGGAGCTGTTTTTT.

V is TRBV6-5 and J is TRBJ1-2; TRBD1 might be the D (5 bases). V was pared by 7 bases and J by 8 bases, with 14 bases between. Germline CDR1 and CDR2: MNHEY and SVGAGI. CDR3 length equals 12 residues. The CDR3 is CASTAGIVGYTF. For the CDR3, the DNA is TGTGCCAGCACCGCAGGGATCGTGGGCTACACCTTC.

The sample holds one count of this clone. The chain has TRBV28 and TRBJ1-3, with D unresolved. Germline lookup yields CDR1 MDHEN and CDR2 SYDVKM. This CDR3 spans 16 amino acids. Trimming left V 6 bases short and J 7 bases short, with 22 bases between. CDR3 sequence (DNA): TGTGCCAGCAGCTCATCTCCGGGCTCTGTTGGGAACACCATATATTTT. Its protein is CASSSSPGSVGNTIYF.

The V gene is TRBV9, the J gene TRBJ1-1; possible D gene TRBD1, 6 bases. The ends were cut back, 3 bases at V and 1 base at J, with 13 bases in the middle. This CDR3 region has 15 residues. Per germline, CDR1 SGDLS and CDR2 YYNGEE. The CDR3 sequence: CASSDSYRANTEAFF. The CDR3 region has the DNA TGTGCCAGCAGCGACAGTTACAGGGCGAACACTGAAGCTTTCTTT.

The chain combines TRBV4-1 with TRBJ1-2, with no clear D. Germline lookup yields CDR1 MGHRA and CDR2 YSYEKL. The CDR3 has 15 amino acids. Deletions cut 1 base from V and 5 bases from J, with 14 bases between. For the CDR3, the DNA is TGCGCCAGCAGCCAAGCCAAGTCTCTGGGATATGGCTACACCTTC. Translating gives CASSQAKSLGYGYTF.

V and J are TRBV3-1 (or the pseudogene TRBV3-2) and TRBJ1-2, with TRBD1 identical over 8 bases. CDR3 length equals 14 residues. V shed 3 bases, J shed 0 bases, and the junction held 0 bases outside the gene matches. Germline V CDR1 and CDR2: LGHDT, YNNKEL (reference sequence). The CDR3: CASSQGQANYGYTF. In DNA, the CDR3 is TGTGCCAGCAGCCAGGGACAGGCTAACTATGGCTACACCTTC.

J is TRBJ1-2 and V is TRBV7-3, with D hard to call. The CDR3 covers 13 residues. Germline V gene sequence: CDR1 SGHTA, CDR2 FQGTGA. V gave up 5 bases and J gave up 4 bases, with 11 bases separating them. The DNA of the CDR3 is TGTGCCAGCAGCCTGACGGGGTCCTATGGCTACACCTTC. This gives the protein CASSLTGSYGYTF. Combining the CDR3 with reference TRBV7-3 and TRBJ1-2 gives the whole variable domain GAGVSQTPSNKVTEKGKYVELRCDPISGHTALYWYRQSLGQGPEFLIYFQGTGAADDSGLPNDRFFAVRPEGSVSTLKIQRTERGDSAVYLCASSLTGSYGYTFGSGTRLTVV.

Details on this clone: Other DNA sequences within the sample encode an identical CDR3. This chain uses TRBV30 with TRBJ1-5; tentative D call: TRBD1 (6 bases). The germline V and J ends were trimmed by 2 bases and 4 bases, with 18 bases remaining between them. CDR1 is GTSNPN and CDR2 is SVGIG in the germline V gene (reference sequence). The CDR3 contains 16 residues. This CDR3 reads CAWSWQGRALNQPQHF. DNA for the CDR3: TGTGCCTGGAGTTGGCAGGGGAGGGCCCTTAATCAGCCCCAGCATTTT.

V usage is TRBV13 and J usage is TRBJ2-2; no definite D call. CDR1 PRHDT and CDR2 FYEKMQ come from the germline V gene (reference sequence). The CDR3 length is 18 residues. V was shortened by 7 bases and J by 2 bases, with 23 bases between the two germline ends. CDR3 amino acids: CASTLFYKDHSNTGELFF. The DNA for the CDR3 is TGTGCCAGCACCTTGTTTTACAAGGACCACTCTAACACCGGGGAGCTGTTTTTT.

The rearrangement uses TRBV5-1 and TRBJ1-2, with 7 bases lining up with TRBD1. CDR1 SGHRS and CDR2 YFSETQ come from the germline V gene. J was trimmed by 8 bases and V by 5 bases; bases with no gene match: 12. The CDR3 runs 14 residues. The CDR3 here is CASSQVGGGRGYTF. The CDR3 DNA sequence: TGCGCCAGCAGTCAAGTTGGAGGGGGCAGAGGCTACACCTTC.

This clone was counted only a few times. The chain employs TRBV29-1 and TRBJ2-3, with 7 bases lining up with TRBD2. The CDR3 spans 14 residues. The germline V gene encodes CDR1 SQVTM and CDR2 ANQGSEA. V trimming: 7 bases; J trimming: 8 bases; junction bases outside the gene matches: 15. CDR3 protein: CSGAEGGEGTTQYF. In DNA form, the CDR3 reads TGCAGCGGGGCCGAGGGCGGGGAGGGGACTACGCAGTATTTT.

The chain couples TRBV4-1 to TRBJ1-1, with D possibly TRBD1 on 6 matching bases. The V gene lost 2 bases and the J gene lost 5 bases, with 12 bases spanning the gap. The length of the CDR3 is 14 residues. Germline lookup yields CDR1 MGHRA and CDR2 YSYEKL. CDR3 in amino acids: CASSQKQGGTEAFF. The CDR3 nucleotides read TGCGCCAGCAGCCAAAAACAGGGTGGGACTGAAGCTTTCTTT.

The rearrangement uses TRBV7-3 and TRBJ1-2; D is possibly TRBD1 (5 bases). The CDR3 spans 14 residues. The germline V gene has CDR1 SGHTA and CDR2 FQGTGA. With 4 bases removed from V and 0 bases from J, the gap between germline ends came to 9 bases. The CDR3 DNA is TGTGCCAGCAGCTCAGAACAGGCTAACTATGGCTACACCTTC. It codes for CASSSEQANYGYTF.